What follows are 11 T cell receptor beta chains derived from one specimen sequenced in a study of T cells in Graves' hyperthyroidism and ophthalmopathy. Amplification of TCR beta CDR3 regions used RNA as the template. When the TCR CDR3 underwent first-round RT-PCR, the HTBI primer set was used. TCRdb re-called the multiplex PCR reads with MiXCR, one entry per CDR3 protein. The sample carries roughly 570,000 distinct CDR3 sequences, 40% to 55% recorded once. Input material: peripheral blood or thyroid tissue (not recorded which). The source of these receptors is an adult woman with Graves' disease, either hyperthyroidism or ophthalmopathy (not recorded which).

In this sample, this clonotype turned up once. This chain connects TRBV11-2 to TRBJ2-6, with 8 positions matching TRBD2. The CDR3 extends over 14 amino acids. Germline values: CDR1 SGHAT, CDR2 FQNNGV. Trimming cost V 7 bases and J 7 bases; bases outside gene matches: 6. The CDR3 loop is CASMRGEGANVLTF. The CDR3 DNA is TGTGCCAGCATGCGGGGGGAAGGAGCCAACGTCCTGACTTTC.

In its sample, this clonotype was seen many times. This chain connects TRBV30 to TRBJ1-1; 8 nucleotides align to TRBD1. The germline gives CDR1 GTSNPN, CDR2 SVGIG (reference sequence). The trim removed 3 bases at V and 6 bases at J, leaving 9 bases unmatched. The CDR3 has 14 amino acids. The CDR3 DNA reads TGTGCCTGGAGCCAAGGACAGGGTAGCGCTGAAGCTTTCTTT. Encoded protein: CAWSQGQGSAEAFF.

This clonotype was observed many times. The J gene is TRBJ1-3, the V gene TRBV7-8; the D gene is possibly TRBD1 (5 bases). Germline CDR1 is SGHVS and CDR2 is FQNEAQ. The CDR3 length is 14 residues. V was cut by 6 bases and J by 4 bases, with 13 bases left in between. This chain's CDR3 is CASSYGTTGNTIYF. DNA for the CDR3: TGTGCCAGCAGTTACGGGACTACGGGAAACACCATATATTTT. Supplemented by reference TRBV7-8 and TRBJ1-3, the full variable domain reads GAGVSQSPRYKVAKRGQDVALRCDPISGHVSLFWYQQALGQGPEFLTYFQNEAQLDKSGLPSDRFFAERPEGSVSTLKIQRTQQEDSAVYLCASSYGTTGNTIYFGEGSWLTVV.

This clonotype has only a few counts. This chain uses TRBV27 with TRBJ2-7; 9 bases map to TRBD2. The CDR3 is 15 residues long. V shed 3 bases and J 1 base; nucleotides not matched to a gene: 4. Looked up from germline, CDR1 is MNHEY and CDR2 is SMNVEV (reference sequence). The DNA of the CDR3 is TGTGCCAGCAGTTTTTCTAGCGGGATATCCTACGAGCAGTACTTC. It codes for CASSFSSGISYEQYF.

This clonotype came up a few times. The chain combines TRBV5-1 with TRBJ1-5; D gene uncertain. V shed 5 bases and J shed 0 bases, with 9 bases lying between them. The CDR3 runs 14 residues. Germline CDR1 SGHRS, CDR2 YFSETQ. The chain's CDR3 is CASRLGPSNQPQHF. The DNA for the CDR3 is TGCGCCAGCAGACTAGGCCCTAGCAATCAGCCCCAGCATTTT.

Only one count was recorded for this clonotype. The rearrangement links TRBV10-3 to TRBJ1-3; 8 positions agree with TRBD1. This CDR3 is 15 amino acids long. The V and J ends lost 10 bases and 3 bases, in that order; junction bases with no gene match: 11. Looked up from germline, CDR1 is ENHRY and CDR2 is SYGVKD. CDR3 DNA: TGTGCCACCCAGGGGACAGGAGGAGGTGGAAACACCATATATTTT. This gives the protein CATQGTGGGGNTIYF.

Many counts were recorded for this clonotype. An end of the junction does not agree with germline; a read error may underlie this. The chain couples TRBV5-1 to TRBJ2-7; 11 nucleotides align to TRBD1. This CDR3 has 15 amino acids. CDR1 and CDR2 from the germline V gene are SGHRS and YFSETQ. The CDR3 coding sequence is TGTGCCAGCAGCTTAGGACAGGGGGCGTTTTACGAGCAGTACTTC. Its translation is CASSLGQGAFYEQYF. Together with reference TRBV5-1 and TRBJ2-7, the CDR3 gives the full variable domain: KAGVTQTPRYLIKTRGQQVTLSCSPISGHRSVSWYQQTPGQGLQFLFEYFSETQRNKGNFPGRFSGRQFSNSRSEMNVSTLELGDSALYLCASSLGQGAFYEQYFGPGTRLTVT.

This clonotype has a count of ten or more. The chain recombines TRBV10-3 with TRBJ1-3, with 8 bases lining up with TRBD1. The CDR3 has 16 residues. The J segment lost 3 bases and the V segment lost 6 bases, leaving 10 bases of the junction unmatched. Germline values: CDR1 ENHRY, CDR2 SYGVKD. The DNA for the CDR3 is TGTGCCATCAGGAGGACAGGGATTCCGAATGGAAACACCATATATTTT. This gives the protein CAIRRTGIPNGNTIYF.

This clonotype came up many times. In nucleotides, the CDR3 is TGTGCCAGCTCAAGAGGACCGACGAGCTCCTATAATTCACCCCTCCACTTT. As protein: CASSRGPTSSYNSPLHF. This rearrangement joins TRBV18 to TRBJ1-6, with no clear D. V lost 5 bases and J 0 bases, leaving 14 bases between the germline ends. Germline V gives CDR1 KGHSH, CDR2 LQKENI. CDR3 length: 17 residues.

J is TRBJ1-1 and V is TRBV10-3; no firm D call. The V end lost 0 bases, the J end lost 1 base, and 9 bases lay between the germline ends. The CDR3 is 15 amino acids. Looked up from germline, CDR1 is ENHRY and CDR2 is SYGVKD. CDR3 DNA sequence: TGTGCCATCAGTGAGTCCAGAGACTCGAACACTGAAGCTTTCTTT. Protein: CAISESRDSNTEAFF.

J is TRBJ1-2 and V is TRBV20-1, with D unresolved. The CDR3 sequence is 12 residues long. Germline loops: CDR1 DFQATT, CDR2 SNEGSKA (reference sequence). Trimming stripped 3 bases from V and 7 bases from J, with 12 bases between. This chain's CDR3 is CSARTPSGGYTF. In DNA form, the CDR3 reads TGCAGTGCTAGGACACCTTCGGGTGGCTACACCTTC.